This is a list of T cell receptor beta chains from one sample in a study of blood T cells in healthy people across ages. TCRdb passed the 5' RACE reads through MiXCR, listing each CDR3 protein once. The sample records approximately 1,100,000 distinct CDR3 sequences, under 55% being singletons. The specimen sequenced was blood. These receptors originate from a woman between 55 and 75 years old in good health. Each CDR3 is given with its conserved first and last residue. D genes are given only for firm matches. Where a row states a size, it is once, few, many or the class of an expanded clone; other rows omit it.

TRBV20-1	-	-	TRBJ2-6	CSASPGISGANVLTF	TGCAGTGCTAGCCCAGGCATCTCTGGGGCCAACGTCCTGACTTTC
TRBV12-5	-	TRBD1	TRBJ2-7	CASGHRQGSPSEQYF	TGTGCTAGTGGACATCGACAGGGATCCCCCTCCGAGCAGTACTTC
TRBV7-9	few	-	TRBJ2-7	CASSPQLAPRFYEQYF	TGTGCCAGCAGCCCACAACTCGCACCCAGATTCTACGAGCAGTACTTC
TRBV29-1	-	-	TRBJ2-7	CSVHRARGWYKQYF	TGCAGCGTCCATCGGGCAAGGGGCTGGTACAAGCAGTACTTC
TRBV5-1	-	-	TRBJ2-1	CASSRDGNYNEQFF	TGCGCCAGCAGCCGGGACGGAAACTACAATGAGCAGTTCTTC
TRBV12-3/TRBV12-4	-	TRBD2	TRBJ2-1	CASSLWGGMRNEQFF	TGTGCCAGCAGTTTGTGGGGGGGTATGAGGAATGAGCAGTTCTTC
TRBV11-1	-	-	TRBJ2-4	CASSLERNGVPGQYF	TGTGCCAGCAGCTTAGAACGGAACGGGGTACCGGGGCAGTACTTC
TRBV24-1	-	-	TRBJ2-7	CATSGDEQYF	TGTGCCACCTCAGGCGATGAGCAGTACTTC
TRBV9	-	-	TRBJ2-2	CASSVAVGELFF	TGTGCCAGCAGCGTAGCCGTCGGGGAGCTGTTTTTT
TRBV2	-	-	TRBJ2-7	CASSERVMAGVPSEQYF	TGTGCCAGCAGTGAAAGGGTTATGGCAGGGGTTCCGTCCGAGCAGTACTTC
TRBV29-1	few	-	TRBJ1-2	CSVASASGYGYTF	TGCAGCGTTGCTTCGGCCAGCGGATATGGCTACACCTTC
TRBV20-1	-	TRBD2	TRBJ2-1	CSALGLAGGAGYNEQFF	TGCAGTGCTCTGGGACTAGCGGGAGGTGCAGGATACAATGAGCAGTTCTTC
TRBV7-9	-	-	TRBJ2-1	CASSLGSGSVNEQFF	TGTGCCAGCAGCTTAGGCTCCGGGAGTGTCAATGAGCAGTTCTTC
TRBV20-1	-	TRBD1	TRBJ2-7	CTASGGDSSYEQYF	TGCACCGCGAGTGGTGGGGACAGCTCCTACGAGCAGTACTTC
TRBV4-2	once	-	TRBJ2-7	CASSPFISYNEQYF	TGTGCCAGCAGCCCGTTCATCTCCTACAATGAGCAGTACTTC
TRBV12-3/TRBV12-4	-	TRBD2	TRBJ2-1	CASSQGGLAGGQFF	TGTGCCAGCAGCCAGGGGGGACTAGCGGGGGGACAGTTCTTC
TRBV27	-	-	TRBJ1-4	CASKGGSKLFF	TGTGCCAGCAAGGGAGGGAGTAAACTGTTTTTT
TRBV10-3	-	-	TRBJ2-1	CAISGRGQRSYEQFF	TGTGCCATCAGTGGGCGCGGACAACGCTCCTACGAGCAGTTCTTC
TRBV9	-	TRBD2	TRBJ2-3	CASSVGLAGSSTDTQYF	TGTGCCAGCAGCGTAGGCCTAGCGGGGTCTAGCACAGATACGCAGTATTTT
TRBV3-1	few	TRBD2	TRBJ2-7	CASSHGGRLAGEQYF	TGTGCCAGCAGCCATGGGGGCCGACTAGCGGGAGAGCAGTACTTC
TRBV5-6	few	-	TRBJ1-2	CASSSSILQGYGYTF	TGTGCCAGCAGCTCGTCCATCCTTCAGGGGTATGGCTACACCTTC
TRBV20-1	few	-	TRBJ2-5	CSASRAGSAGTQYF	TGCAGTGCTTCACGAGCGGGCTCCGCGGGGACCCAGTACTTC
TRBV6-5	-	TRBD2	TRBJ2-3	CASSSSSGAAADTQYF	TGTGCCAGCAGTTCCTCTAGCGGGGCCGCCGCAGATACGCAGTATTTT